This T cell receptor (beta chain) was observed in a study of breast tumors, draining lymph nodes, adjacent tissues. Study-level points and caveats: The data were judged consistent with most tumor T cells coming from lymph node and expanding in tumor. The lymph node origin of tumor T cells was framed as consistent with a hypothesis, not demonstrated.

The lymph nodes were axillary draining lymph nodes from breast cancer patients. Using its own MiXCR run on the multiplex PCR reads, TCRdb lists one record per CDR3 protein. Among around 130,000 distinct CDR3 sequences listed, over 25% were seen once. Germline CDR1 and CDR2: SGDLS and YYNGEE. V was pared by 0 bases and J by 1 base, with 13 bases between. This CDR3 region has 16 residues. As concerns this clonotype: Its antigen is unknown.

Material: axillary lymph node tissue. This chain uses TRBV9 with TRBJ1-1; tentatively, D is TRBD1 (6 bases). The receptor was isolated from a female donor with breast cancer. Some clones in this sample may be carry-over from other donors' samples. This chain's CDR3 is CASSVGPGQQNTEAFF. CDR3 DNA sequence: TGTGCCAGCAGCGTAGGTCCCGGACAGCAGAACACTGAAGCTTTCTTT.